In its sample, the clone carrying this T cell receptor (beta chain) was seen a few times. Its antigen is currently unknown. Trimming left V 4 bases short and J 4 bases short, with 13 bases between. The length of the CDR3 is 14 residues. Germline V gene data show CDR1 as SGHTA and CDR2 as FQGTGA. The assay used deep level. TCRdb's copy holds only in-frame clones and misses some; the assay was immunoSEQ multiplex PCR. Altogether roughly 2.2 million clones are present, just under 95% being singletons, with the ten largest covering 0.37%. The sample is drawn from a study of shared clonotypes between healthy human individuals. Findings of the study overall: Sorted-subset sequencing was shown by rarefaction to be incomplete despite large depth.

This TCR was sampled from a man aged 18 to 29 in good health. Some clones in this sample may be carry-over from other donors' samples. The rearrangement links TRBV7-3 to TRBJ1-1, with D unclear. The sequenced material came from naive CD4+ T cells from PBMCs. The subset is: CD45RA+ positively selected. This chain's CDR3 is CASSSQAAGTEAFF. CDR3 in DNA: TGTGCCAGCAGCTCACAAGCAGCAGGCACTGAAGCTTTCTTT.